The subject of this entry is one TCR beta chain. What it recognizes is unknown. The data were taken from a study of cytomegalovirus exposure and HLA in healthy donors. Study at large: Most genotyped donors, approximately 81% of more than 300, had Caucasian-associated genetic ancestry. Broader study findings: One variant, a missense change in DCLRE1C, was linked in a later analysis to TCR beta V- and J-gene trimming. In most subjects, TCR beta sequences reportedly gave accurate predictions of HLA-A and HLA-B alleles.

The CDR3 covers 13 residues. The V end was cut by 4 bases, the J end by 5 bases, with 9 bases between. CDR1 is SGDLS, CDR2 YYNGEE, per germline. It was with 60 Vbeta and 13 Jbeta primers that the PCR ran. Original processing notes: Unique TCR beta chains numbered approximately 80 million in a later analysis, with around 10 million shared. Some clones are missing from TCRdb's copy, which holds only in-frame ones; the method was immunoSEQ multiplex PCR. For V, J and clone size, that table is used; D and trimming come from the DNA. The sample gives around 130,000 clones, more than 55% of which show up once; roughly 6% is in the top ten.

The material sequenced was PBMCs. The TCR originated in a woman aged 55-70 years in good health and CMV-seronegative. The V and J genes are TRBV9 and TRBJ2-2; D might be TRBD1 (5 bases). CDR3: CASSPAGTGELFF. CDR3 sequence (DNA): TGTGCCAGCAGCCCCGCAGGGACCGGGGAGCTGTTTTTT.